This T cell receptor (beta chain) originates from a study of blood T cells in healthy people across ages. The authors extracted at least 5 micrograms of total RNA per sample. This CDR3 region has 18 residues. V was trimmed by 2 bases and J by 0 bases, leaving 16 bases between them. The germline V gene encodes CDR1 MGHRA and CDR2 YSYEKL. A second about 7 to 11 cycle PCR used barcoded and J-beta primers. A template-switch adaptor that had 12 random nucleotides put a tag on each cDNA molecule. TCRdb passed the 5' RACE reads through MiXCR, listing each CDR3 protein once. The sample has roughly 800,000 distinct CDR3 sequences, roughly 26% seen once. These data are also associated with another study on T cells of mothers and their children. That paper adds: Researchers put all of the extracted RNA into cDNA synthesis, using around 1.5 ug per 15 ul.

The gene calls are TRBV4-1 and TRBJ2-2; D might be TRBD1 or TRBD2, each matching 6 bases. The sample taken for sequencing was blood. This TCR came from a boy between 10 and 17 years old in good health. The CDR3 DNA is TGCGCCAGCAGCCAACCGAGGGGCGGGACAACGAACACCGGGGAGCTGTTTTTT. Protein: CASSQPRGGTTNTGELFF.